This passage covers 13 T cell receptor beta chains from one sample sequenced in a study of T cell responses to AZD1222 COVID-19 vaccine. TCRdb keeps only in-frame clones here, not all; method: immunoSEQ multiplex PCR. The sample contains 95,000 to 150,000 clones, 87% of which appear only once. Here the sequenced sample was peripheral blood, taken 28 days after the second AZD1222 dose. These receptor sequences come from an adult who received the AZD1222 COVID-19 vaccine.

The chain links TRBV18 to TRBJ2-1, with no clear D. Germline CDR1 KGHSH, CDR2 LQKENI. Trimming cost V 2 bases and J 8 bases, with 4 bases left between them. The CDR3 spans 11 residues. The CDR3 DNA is TGTGCCAGCTCACCATCCGATGAGCAGTTCTTC. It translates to CASSPSDEQFF.

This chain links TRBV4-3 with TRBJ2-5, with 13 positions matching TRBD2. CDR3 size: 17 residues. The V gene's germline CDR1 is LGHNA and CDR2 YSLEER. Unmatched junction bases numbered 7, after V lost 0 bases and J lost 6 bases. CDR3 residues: CASSQDRTSGGQKTQYF. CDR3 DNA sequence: TGCGCCAGCAGCCAAGATAGGACTAGCGGGGGTCAGAAGACCCAGTACTTC.

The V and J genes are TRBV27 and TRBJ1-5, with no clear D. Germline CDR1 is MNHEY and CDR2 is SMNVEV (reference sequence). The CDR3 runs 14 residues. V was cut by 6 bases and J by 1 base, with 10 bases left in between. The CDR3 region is CASRSIWSNQPQHF. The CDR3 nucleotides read TGTGCCAGCAGATCAATTTGGAGCAATCAGCCCCAGCATTTT.

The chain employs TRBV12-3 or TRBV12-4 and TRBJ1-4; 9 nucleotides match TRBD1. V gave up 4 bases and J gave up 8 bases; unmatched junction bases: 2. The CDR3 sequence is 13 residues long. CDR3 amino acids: CASSSGTGEKLFF. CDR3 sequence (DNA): TGTGCCAGCAGTTCCGGGACAGGGGAAAAACTGTTTTTT.

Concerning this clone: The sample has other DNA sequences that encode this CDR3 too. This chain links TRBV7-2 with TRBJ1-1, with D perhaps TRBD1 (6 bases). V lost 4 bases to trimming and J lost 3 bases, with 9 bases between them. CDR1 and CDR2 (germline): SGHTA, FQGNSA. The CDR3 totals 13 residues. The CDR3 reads CASSSQGYTEAFF. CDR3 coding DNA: TGTGCCAGCAGCTCCCAGGGGTACACTGAAGCTTTCTTT. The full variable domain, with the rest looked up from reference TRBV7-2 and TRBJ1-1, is GAGVSQSPSNKVTEKGKDVELRCDPISGHTALYWYRQSLGQGLEFLIYFQGNSAPDKSGLPSDRFSAERTGGSVSTLTIQRTQQEDSAVYLCASSSQGYTEAFFGQGTRLTVV.

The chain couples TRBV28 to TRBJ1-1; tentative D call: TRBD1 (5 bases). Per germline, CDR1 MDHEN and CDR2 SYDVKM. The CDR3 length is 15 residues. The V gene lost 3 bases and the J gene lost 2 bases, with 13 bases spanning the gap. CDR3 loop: CASSLRGALNTEAFF. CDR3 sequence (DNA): TGTGCCAGCAGTTTGAGAGGGGCCTTAAACACTGAAGCTTTCTTT.

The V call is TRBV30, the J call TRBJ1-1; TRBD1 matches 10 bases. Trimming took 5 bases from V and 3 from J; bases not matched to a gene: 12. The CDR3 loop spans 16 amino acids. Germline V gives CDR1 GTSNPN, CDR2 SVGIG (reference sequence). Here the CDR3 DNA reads TGTGCCTGGTTAAGACAGGGGGCGAGTCGCGACACTGAAGCTTTCTTT. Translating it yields CAWLRQGASRDTEAFF.

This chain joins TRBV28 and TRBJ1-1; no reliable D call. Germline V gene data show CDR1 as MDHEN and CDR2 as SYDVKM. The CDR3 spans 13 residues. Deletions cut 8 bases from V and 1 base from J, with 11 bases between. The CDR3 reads CASLGRSNTEAFF. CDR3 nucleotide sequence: TGTGCCAGCCTCGGACGGTCGAACACTGAAGCTTTCTTT.

DNA of the CDR3: TGTGCCAGTAGTATAGATCGGAGGGGGCGAGCTTTCTTT. This gives the protein CASSIDRRGRAFF. V usage is TRBV19 and J usage is TRBJ1-1; 7 nucleotides match TRBD1. Looked up from germline, CDR1 is LNHDA and CDR2 is SQIVND (reference sequence). The CDR3 covers 13 residues. Trimming removed 0 bases from V and 10 bases from J; junction bases left unmatched: 5.

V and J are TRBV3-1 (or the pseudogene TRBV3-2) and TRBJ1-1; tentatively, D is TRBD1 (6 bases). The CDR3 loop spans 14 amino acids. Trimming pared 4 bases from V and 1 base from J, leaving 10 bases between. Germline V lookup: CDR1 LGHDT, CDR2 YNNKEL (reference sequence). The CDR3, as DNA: TGTGCCAGCAGCCTGTCGGACAGGAACACTGAAGCTTTCTTT. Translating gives CASSLSDRNTEAFF.

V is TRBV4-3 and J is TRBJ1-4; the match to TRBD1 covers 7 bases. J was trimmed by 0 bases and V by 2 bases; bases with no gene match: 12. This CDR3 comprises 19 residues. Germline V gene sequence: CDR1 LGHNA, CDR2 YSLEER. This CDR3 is CASSQQAPGQITTNEKLFF. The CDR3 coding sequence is TGCGCCAGCAGCCAACAAGCCCCGGGACAGATTACAACTAATGAAAAACTGTTTTTT.

The CDR3 here is CASSFSQDQPQHF. DNA of the CDR3: TGTGCCAGCAGCTTTAGTCAGGATCAGCCCCAGCATTTT. V usage is TRBV7-2 and J usage is TRBJ1-5; no firm D call. There are 13 residues in the CDR3. Deletions cut 3 bases from V and 5 bases from J, with 8 bases between. CDR1 is SGHTA, CDR2 FQGNSA, per germline.

The CDR3: CASSYSSSHSGNTIYF. The CDR3, as DNA: TGTGCCAGCAGTTACTCGTCCAGCCACTCTGGAAACACCATATATTTT. The chain couples TRBV6-5 to TRBJ1-3; D unclear. The V end was cut by 0 bases, the J end by 0 bases, with 9 bases between. This CDR3 comprises 16 residues. Looked up from germline, CDR1 is MNHEY and CDR2 is SVGAGI.